This is a list of T cell receptor beta chains from one sample in a study of cytomegalovirus exposure and HLA in healthy donors. Assay used: immunoSEQ multiplex PCR; TCRdb lists only in-frame clones, some missing. There are 150,000 or so clones in the sample; about 82% occur only once, and approximately 2% lies in the top ten. The sample comprised PBMCs. The receptors here all came from a human donor in good health. Each CDR3 is given with its conserved first and last residue. The D gene is left open where the match is weak. Clone size is not always given. Where it is, it says once, few, many or a class for expanded clones.

TRBJ2-1 | TRBD2 | TRBV6-5 | 14 | once | TGTGCCACCTCGGGGGGAGCCTCCTACAATGAGCAGTTCTTC | CATSGGASYNEQFF
TRBJ2-7 | TRBD2 | TRBV4-2 | 16 | - | TGTGCCAGCAGCCACTATAATTCCGGACTAGTGCTCGAGCAGTACTTC | CASSHYNSGLVLEQYF
TRBJ2-5 | TRBD2 | TRBV14 | 18 | - | TGTGCCAGCAGTCTCGGGACTAGCGGGGGGCTCCGGCTCTGGACCCAGTACTTC | CASSLGTSGGLRLWTQYF
TRBJ1-1 | - | TRBV2 | 16 | once | TGTGCCAGCAGGATCTCTCTGGGTCAGGGGTACACTGAAGCTTTCTTT | CASRISLGQGYTEAFF
TRBJ2-7 | - | TRBV15 | 14 | - | TGTGCCACCAGCAGCCGGGATGGAACCTACGAGCAGTACTTC | CATSSRDGTYEQYF
TRBJ2-1 | - | TRBV19 | 15 | - | TGTGCCAGTAGTATATATTCAGGGAATGGGAATGAGCAGTTCTTC | CASSIYSGNGNEQFF
TRBJ1-4 | - | TRBV30 | 12 | - | TGTGCCTGGAGTGGTCCCAATCAGGGACAACTTTTT | CAWSGPNQGQLF
TRBJ2-7 | TRBD1 | TRBV10-3 | 17 | - | TGTGCCATCAGTGAACCGTACGGACAGGGACCGGTCTACGAGCAGTACTTC | CAISEPYGQGPVYEQYF
TRBJ1-2 | - | TRBV19 | 14 | - | TGTGCCAGTAGTCTTTTGACAGCCAACTATGGCTACACCTTC | CASSLLTANYGYTF
TRBJ1-1 | - | TRBV14 | 14 | - | TGTGCCAGCAGCCGGGGGGGCGCATGGACTGAAGCTTTCTTT | CASSRGGAWTEAFF
TRBJ1-4 | - | TRBV7-9 | 14 | - | TGTGCCAGCAGACCTGACAGCACTAATGAAAAACTGTTTTTT | CASRPDSTNEKLFF
TRBJ1-2 | - | TRBV5-6 | 14 | once | TGTGCCAGCAGCTTACAACAGAGATCCTATGGCTACACCTTC | CASSLQQRSYGYTF
TRBJ1-4 | - | TRBV30 | 12 | - | TGTGCCTGGAATCCATCGGATGAAAAACTGTTTTTT | CAWNPSDEKLFF
TRBJ2-7 | TRBD2 | TRBV9 | 15 | - | TGTGCCAGCAGCGTAGCAGCGGGAGTAGGCTACGAGCAGTACTTC | CASSVAAGVGYEQYF
TRBJ2-3 | - | TRBV5-1 | 13 | - | TGCGCCAGCAGCTTGTCGCTTCGGGATACGCAGTATTTT | CASSLSLRDTQYF
TRBJ1-5 | - | TRBV18 | 15 | - | TGTGCCAGCTCACCGTGGACAAGGGGCACTCAGCCCCAGCATTTT | CASSPWTRGTQPQHF
TRBJ2-1 | TRBD2 | TRBV9 | 16 | once | TGTGCCAGCAGCCCATCGGGGCTAGCGGGAGTCACTGAGCAGTTCTTC | CASSPSGLAGVTEQFF
TRBJ1-2 | TRBD1 | TRBV4-1 | 15 | - | TGCGCCAGCAGCCAAGGAGGGGACAGTAACTATGGCTACACCTTC | CASSQGGDSNYGYTF
TRBJ1-2 | - | TRBV4-3 | 17 | - | TGCGCCAGCAGCCAAGACCTACCGACTTCCGGATACTATGGCTACACCTTC | CASSQDLPTSGYYGYTF
TRBJ1-1 | - | TRBV29-1 | 14 | - | TGCAGCGTTGTCGTCCAGGGGAAATACACTGAAGCTTTCTTT | CSVVVQGKYTEAFF
TRBJ2-1 | - | TRBV6-1 | 12 | - | TGTGCCAGCATGGGACAAGGGTTAAGGGAGTTCTTC | CASMGQGLREFF
TRBJ2-7 | - | TRBV5-1 | 14 | - | TGCGCCAGCAGCTTGGTTCGGGGGACCTACGAGCAGTACTTC | CASSLVRGTYEQYF
TRBJ2-1 | - | TRBV19 | 13 | - | TGTGCCAGTAGTATCAATACAGACAATGAGCAGTTCTTC | CASSINTDNEQFF
TRBJ1-1 | - | TRBV6-1 | 14 | - | TGTGCCAGCAGTGAATTCGGAGGGATCACTGAAGCTTTCTTT | CASSEFGGITEAFF
TRBJ2-7 | - | TRBV9 | 14 | few | TGTGCCAGCAGCGTAGGCGGACAGGGAGGGGAGCAGTACTTC | CASSVGGQGGEQYF
TRBJ1-2 | - | TRBV28 | 13 | - | TGTGCCAGCCGTGAACAGCCTAACTATGGCTACACCTTC | CASREQPNYGYTF
TRBJ1-4 | TRBD1 | TRBV5-1 | 15 | - | TGCGCCAGCAGGGGGCAGACAGGGCTGGGAGAAAAACTGTTTTTT | CASRGQTGLGEKLFF
TRBJ1-2 | - | TRBV10-3 | 10 | - | TGTGCCATCAGTGAACCGGGGGGCACCTTC | CAISEPGGTF
TRBJ2-7 | TRBD2 | TRBV11-1 | 14 | - | TGTGCCAGCAGCTTGAGGCTAGCGGTCTACGAGCAGTACTTC | CASSLRLAVYEQYF
TRBJ1-2 | - | TRBV27 | 13 | - | TGTGCCAGCAGTTTATCGAGGTTCTATGGCTACACCTTC | CASSLSRFYGYTF
TRBJ2-1 | - | TRBV6-6 | 14 | - | TGTGCCAGCAGTTACTCGGCGGGGGCGTATGAGCAGTTCTTC | CASSYSAGAYEQFF
TRBJ2-7 | TRBD1 | TRBV27 | 15 | once | TGTGCCAGCAGACAGGTCGGGACAGGGGTCTACGAGCAGTACTTC | CASRQVGTGVYEQYF
TRBJ1-1 | TRBD1 | TRBV30 | 14 | - | TGTGCCTGGAGTGGAGGGGGCCTCGGGACTGAAGCTTTCTTT | CAWSGGGLGTEAFF
TRBJ1-3 | - | TRBV5-4 | 15 | - | TGTGCCAGCAGCTTGGGATCAGGATCTGGAAACACCATATATTTT | CASSLGSGSGNTIYF